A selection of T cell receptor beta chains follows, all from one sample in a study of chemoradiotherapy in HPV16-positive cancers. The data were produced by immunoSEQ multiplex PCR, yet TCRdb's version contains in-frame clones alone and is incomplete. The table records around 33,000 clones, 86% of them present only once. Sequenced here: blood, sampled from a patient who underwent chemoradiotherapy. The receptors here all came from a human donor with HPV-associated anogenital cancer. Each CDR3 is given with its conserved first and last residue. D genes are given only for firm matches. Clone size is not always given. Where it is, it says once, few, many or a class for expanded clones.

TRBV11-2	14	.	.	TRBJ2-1	CASSSRIADNEQFF	TGTGCCAGCAGCTCAAGGATAGCGGACAATGAGCAGTTCTTC
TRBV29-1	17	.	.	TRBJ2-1	CSVERVGGPLSSNEQFF	TGCAGCGTTGAACGAGTCGGGGGGCCTTTGTCCTCCAATGAGCAGTTCTTC
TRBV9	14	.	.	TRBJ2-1	CASSVIGGRSEQFF	TGTGCCAGCAGCGTAATCGGGGGGCGATCAGAGCAGTTCTTC
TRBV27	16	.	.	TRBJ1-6	CASSLSGGISGSPLHF	TGTGCCAGCAGTTTATCAGGTGGGATATCAGGGTCACCCCTCCACTTT
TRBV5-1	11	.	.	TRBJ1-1	CASAHDTEAFF	TGCGCCAGCGCTCATGACACTGAAGCTTTCTTT
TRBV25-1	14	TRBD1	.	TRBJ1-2	CASSGGQGNYGYTF	TGTGCCAGCAGTGGGGGACAGGGTAACTATGGCTACACCTTC
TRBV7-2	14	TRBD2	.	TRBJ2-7	CASSLTSGGYEQYF	TGTGCCAGCAGCTTAACTAGCGGGGGTTACGAGCAGTACTTC
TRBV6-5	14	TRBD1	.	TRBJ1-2	CASSYVRDRDGYTF	TGTGCCAGCAGTTACGTCCGGGACAGGGATGGCTACACCTTC
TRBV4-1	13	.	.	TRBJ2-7	CASSQEPAQEQYF	TGCGCCAGCAGCCAAGAGCCAGCACAGGAGCAGTACTTC
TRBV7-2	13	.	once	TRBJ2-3	CASSLLPGDTQYF	TGTGCCAGCAGCTTACTTCCAGGAGATACGCAGTATTTT
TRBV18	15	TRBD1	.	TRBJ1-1	CASSPQGQANTEAFF	TGTGCCAGCTCACCCCAGGGACAGGCGAACACTGAAGCTTTCTTT
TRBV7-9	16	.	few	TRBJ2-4	CASSSTASLAKNIQYF	TGTGCCAGCAGCTCGACGGCATCCTTAGCCAAAAACATTCAGTACTTC
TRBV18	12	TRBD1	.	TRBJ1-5	CASSPQGAPQHF	TGTGCCAGCTCACCCCAGGGGGCCCCCCAGCATTTT
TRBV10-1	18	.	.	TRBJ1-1	CAIPVTITLTDMNTEAFF	TGCGCCATCCCTGTGACAATTACCTTGACAGACATGAACACTGAAGCTTTCTTT
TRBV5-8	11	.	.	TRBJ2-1	CASRTGTKQFF	TGTGCCAGCAGGACCGGGACAAAGCAGTTCTTC
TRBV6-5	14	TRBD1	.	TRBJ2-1	CASSPGTGRDEQFF	TGTGCCAGCAGTCCCGGGACAGGGCGCGATGAGCAGTTCTTC